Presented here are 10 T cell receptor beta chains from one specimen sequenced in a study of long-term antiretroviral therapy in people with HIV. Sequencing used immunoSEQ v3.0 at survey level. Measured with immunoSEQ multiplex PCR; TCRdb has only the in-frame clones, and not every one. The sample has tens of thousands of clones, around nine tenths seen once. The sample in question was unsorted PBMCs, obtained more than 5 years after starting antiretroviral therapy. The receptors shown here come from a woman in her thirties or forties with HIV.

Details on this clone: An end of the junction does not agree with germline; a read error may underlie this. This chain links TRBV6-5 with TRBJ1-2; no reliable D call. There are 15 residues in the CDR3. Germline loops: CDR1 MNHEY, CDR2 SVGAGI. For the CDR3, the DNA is TGTGCCAGCGGTTACTCACCCGACGGGAATTATGGCTACACCTTC. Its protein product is CASGYSPDGNYGYTF.

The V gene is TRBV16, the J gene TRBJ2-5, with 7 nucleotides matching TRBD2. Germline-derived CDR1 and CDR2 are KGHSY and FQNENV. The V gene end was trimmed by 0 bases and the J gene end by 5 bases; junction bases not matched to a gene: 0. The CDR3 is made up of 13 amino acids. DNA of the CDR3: TGTGCCAGCAGCCAATCCGGGAGGGAGACCCAGTACTTC. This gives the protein CASSQSGRETQYF.

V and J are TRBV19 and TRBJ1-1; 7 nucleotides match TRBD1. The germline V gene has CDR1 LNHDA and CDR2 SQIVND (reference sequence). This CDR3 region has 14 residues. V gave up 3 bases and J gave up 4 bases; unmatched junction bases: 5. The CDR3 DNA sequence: TGTGCCAGTAGTATTACAGGGGTGAGCACTGAAGCTTTCTTT. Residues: CASSITGVSTEAFF.

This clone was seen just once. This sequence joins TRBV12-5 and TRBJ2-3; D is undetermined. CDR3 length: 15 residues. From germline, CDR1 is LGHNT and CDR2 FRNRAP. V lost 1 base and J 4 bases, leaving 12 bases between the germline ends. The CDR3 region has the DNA TGTGCTAGTGGTTTGGGAGTAATCGGCCCAGATACGCAGTATTTT. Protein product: CASGLGVIGPDTQYF. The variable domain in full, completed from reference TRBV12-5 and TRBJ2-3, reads DARVTQTPRHKVTEMGQEVTMRCQPILGHNTVFWYRQTMMQGLELLAYFRNRAPLDDSGMPKDRFSAEMPDATLATLKIQPSEPRDSAVYFCASGLGVIGPDTQYFGPGTRLTVL.

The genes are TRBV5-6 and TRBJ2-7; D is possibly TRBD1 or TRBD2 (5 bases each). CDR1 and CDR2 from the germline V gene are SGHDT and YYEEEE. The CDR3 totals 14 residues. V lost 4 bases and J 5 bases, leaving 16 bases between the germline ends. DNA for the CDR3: TGTGCCAGCAGCCCCTCGGAGAGGGGCCACGAGCAGTACTTC. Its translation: CASSPSERGHEQYF.

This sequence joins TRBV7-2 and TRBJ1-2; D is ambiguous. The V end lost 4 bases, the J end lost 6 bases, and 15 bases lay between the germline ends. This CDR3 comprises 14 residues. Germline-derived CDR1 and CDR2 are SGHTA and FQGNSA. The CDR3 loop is CASSSYTASNGYTF. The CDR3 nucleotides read TGTGCCAGCAGCTCTTACACTGCTTCTAATGGCTACACCTTC.

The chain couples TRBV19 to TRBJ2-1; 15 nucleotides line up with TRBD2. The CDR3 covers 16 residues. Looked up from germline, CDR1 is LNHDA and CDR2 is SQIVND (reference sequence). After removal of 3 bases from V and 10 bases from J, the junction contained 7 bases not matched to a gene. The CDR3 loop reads CASSIGTSGGRKEQFF. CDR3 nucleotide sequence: TGTGCCAGTAGTATTGGGACTAGCGGGGGGCGCAAGGAGCAGTTCTTC.

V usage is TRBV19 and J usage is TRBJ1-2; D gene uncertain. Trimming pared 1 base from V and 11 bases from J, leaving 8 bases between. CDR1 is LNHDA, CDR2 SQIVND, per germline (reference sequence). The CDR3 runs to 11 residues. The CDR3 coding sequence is TGTGCCAGTAGTATAGGTGCAGGATACACCTTC. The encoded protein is CASSIGAGYTF.

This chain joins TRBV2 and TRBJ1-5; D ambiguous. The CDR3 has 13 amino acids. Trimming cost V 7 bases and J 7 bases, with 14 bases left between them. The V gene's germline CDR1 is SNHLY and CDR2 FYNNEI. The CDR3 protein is CASTGGKGQPQHF. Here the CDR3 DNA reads TGTGCCAGCACCGGAGGAAAAGGCCAGCCCCAGCATTTT.

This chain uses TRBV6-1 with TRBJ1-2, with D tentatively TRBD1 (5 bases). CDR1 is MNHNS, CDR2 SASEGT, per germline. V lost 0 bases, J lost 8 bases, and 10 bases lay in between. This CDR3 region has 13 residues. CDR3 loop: CASSEAGGEGYTF. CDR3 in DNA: TGTGCCAGCAGTGAAGCTGGGGGGGAGGGCTACACCTTC.